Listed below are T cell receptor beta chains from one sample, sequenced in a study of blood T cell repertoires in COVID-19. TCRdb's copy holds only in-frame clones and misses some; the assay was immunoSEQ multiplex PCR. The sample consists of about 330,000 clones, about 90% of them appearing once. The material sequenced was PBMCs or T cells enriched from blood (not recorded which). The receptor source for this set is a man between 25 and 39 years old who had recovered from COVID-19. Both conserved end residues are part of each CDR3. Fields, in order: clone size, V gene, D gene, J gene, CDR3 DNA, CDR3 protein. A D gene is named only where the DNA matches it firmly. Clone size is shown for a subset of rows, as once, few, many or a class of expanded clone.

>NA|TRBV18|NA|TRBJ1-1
TGTGCCAGCTCCTTCCTGAACACTGAAGCTTTCTTT
CASSFLNTEAFF
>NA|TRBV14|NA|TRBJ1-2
TGTGCCAGCAGCCAGGGGGGATCTTATGGCTACACCTTC
CASSQGGSYGYTF
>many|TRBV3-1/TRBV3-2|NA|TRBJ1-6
TGTGCCAGCAGCCAAGAGATCACAGTTAATTCACCCCTCCACTTT
CASSQEITVNSPLHF
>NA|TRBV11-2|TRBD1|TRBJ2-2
TGTGCCAGCAACACAGGGGTGTTCGGCACCGGGGAGCTGTTTTTT
CASNTGVFGTGELFF
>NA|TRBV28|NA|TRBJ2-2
TGTGCCAGCAGCCCAGGACAGTACACCGGGGAGCTGTTTTTT
CASSPGQYTGELFF
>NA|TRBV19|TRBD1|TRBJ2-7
TGTGCCAGTAGTATTTTTTCCGCGGGACAGGGACCCTACGAGCAGTACTTC
CASSIFSAGQGPYEQYF
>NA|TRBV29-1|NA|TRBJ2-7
TGCAGCGTTCAGTTGGGGACTGCCTACGAGCAGTACTTC
CSVQLGTAYEQYF
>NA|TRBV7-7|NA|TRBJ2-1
TGTGCCAGCAGCCAAGACAGCTCTGCGGAGCAGTTCTTC
CASSQDSSAEQFF
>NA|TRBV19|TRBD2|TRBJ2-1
TGTGCCAGTAGTCCCGGGACTAGCGGGCGATCTTACAATGAGCAGTTCTTC
CASSPGTSGRSYNEQFF
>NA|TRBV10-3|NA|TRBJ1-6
TGTGCCATCAGTGAGCAGGGGAGCTCCTATAATTCACCCCTCCACTTT
CAISEQGSSYNSPLHF
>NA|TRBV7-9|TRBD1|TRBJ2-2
TGTGCCAGCAGGCTGGGACAGGGGATAAACACCGGGGAGCTGTTTTTT
CASRLGQGINTGELFF
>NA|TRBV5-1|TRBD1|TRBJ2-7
TGCGCCAGCAAAACCGGACAGGGGGCCTACGAGCAGTACTTC
CASKTGQGAYEQYF